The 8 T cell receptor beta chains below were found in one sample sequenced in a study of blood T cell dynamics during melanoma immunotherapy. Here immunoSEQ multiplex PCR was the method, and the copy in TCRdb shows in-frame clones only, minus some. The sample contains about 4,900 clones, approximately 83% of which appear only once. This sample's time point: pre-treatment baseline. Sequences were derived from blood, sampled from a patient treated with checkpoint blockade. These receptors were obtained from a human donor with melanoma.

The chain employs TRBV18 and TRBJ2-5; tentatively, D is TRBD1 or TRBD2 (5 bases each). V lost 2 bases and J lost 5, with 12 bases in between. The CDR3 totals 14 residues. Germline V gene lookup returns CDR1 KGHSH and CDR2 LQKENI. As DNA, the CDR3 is TGTGCCAGCTCACCAGAGACGGGGCAGGAGACCCAGTACTTC. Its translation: CASSPETGQETQYF. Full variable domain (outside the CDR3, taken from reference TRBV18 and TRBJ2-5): NAGVMQNPRHLVRRRGQEARLRCSPMKGHSHVYWYRQLPEEGLKFMVYLQKENIIDESGMPKERFSAEFPKEGPSILRIQQVVRGDSAAYFCASSPETGQETQYFGPGTRLLVL.

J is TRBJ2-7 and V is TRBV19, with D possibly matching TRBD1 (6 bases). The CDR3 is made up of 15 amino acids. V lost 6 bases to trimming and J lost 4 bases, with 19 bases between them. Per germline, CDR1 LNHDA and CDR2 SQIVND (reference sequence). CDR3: CASRERDTLAYEQYF. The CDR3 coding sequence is TGTGCCAGTAGAGAACGGGACACCTTAGCTTACGAGCAGTACTTC.

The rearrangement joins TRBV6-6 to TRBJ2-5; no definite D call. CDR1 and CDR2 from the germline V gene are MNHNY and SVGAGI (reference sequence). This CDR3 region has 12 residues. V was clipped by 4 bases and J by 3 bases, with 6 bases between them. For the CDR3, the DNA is TGTGCCAGCAGTTTCCCAAAAGAGACCCAGTACTTC. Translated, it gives CASSFPKETQYF.

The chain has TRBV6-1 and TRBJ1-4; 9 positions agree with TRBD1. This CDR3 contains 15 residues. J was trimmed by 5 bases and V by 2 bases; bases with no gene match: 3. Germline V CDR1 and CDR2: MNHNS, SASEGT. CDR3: CASSETGTGNEKLFF. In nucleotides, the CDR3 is TGTGCCAGCAGTGAAACCGGGACAGGGAATGAAAAACTGTTTTTT.

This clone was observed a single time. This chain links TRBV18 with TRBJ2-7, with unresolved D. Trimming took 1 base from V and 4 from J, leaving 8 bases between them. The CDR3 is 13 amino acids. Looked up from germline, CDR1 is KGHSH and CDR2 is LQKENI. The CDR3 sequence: CASSPLEGYEQYF. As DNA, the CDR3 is TGTGCCAGCTCACCACTCGAAGGATACGAGCAGTACTTC.

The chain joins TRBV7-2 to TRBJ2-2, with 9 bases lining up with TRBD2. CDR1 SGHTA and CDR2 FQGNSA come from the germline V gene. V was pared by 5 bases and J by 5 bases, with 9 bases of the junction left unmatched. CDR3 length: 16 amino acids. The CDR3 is CASSPDSGRGTGELFF. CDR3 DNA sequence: TGTGCCAGCAGCCCCGATAGCGGGAGAGGAACCGGGGAGCTGTTTTTT. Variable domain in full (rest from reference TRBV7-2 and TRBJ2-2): GAGVSQSPSNKVTEKGKDVELRCDPISGHTALYWYRQSLGQGLEFLIYFQGNSAPDKSGLPSDRFSAERTGGSVSTLTIQRTQQEDSAVYLCASSPDSGRGTGELFFGEGSRLTVL.

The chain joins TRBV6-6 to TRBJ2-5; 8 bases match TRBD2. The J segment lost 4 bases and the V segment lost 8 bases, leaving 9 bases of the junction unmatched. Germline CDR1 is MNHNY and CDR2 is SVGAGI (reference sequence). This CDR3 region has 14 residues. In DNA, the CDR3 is TGTGCCAGCTCCGTGACCGGGAGGGGAGAGACCCAGTACTTC. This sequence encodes CASSVTGRGETQYF.

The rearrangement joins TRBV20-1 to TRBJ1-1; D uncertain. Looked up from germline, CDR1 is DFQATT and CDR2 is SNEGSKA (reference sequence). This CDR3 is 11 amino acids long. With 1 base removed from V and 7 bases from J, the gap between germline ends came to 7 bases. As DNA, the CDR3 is TGCAGTGCTAGAGTTAACCTTGAAGCTTTCTTT. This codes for CSARVNLEAFF.